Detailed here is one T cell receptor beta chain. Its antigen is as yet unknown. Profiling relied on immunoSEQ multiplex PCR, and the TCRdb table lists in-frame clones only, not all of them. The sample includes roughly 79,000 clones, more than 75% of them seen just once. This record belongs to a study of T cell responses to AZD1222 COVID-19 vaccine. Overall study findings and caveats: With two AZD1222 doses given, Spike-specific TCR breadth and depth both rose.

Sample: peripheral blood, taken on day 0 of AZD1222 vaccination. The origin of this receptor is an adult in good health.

CDR3 bases: TGTGCCAGCTCACCAAACTCTAACGGAGATACGCAGTATTTT. Encoded protein: CASSPNSNGDTQYF. The chain joins TRBV18 to TRBJ2-3; no clear D gene. There are 14 residues in the CDR3. In germline, CDR1 is KGHSH, CDR2 LQKENI. Trimming removed 2 bases at V and 5 bases at J, with 11 bases between. Combining the CDR3 with reference TRBV18 and TRBJ2-3 gives the whole variable domain NAGVMQNPRHLVRRRGQEARLRCSPMKGHSHVYWYRQLPEEGLKFMVYLQKENIIDESGMPKERFSAEFPKEGPSILRIQQVVRGDSAAYFCASSPNSNGDTQYFGPGTRLTVL.